A selection of T cell receptor beta chains follows, all from one sample in a study of cytomegalovirus exposure and HLA in healthy donors. The method was immunoSEQ multiplex PCR; TCRdb's version includes in-frame clones alone and lacks a portion of them. The sample consists of fewer than 200,000 clones, over 80% of them appearing once. The sequenced sample consisted of PBMCs. These receptors all come from a girl aged 10 to 17 in good health and CMV-seropositive. Each CDR3 is given without its conserved first and last residue. Each record gives: J gene, V gene, CDR3 protein.

TRBJ1-1 | TRBV7-3 | ASSLVPLEFLNTEAF
TRBJ2-2 | TRBV28 | ASSTGNQWGELF
TRBJ2-1 | TRBV6-1 | ASSELVSSYNEQF
TRBJ1-1 | TRBV28 | ASRGNTEAF
TRBJ1-1 | TRBV5-6 | ASSLETGTTEAF
TRBJ2-3 | TRBV5-1 | ASSYRGTDTDTQY
TRBJ2-7 | TRBV5-6 | ASSPGTVDEQY
TRBJ2-3 | TRBV7-8 | ASSPGRGDTQY
TRBJ2-2 | TRBV25-1 | ASTLGQNTGELF
TRBJ1-5 | TRBV27 | ASSRSGSNQPQH
TRBJ2-1 | TRBV11-2 | ASSPQRGDRFYEQF
TRBJ2-5 | TRBV28 | ASSSRRQGQETQY
TRBJ1-5 | TRBV6-5 | ASSYSTDRPQH
TRBJ1-4 | TRBV2 | ASSPGTGGRSEKLF
TRBJ2-7 | TRBV19 | ASSIILAGGGEQY
TRBJ2-5 | TRBV5-1 | ASSLEGQPQETQY
TRBJ2-1 | TRBV5-4 | ASSAGTGEVEQF
TRBJ2-4 | TRBV29-1 | SVEVGAVKNIQY
TRBJ2-7 | TRBV27 | ASGGGQNYEQY
TRBJ2-2 | TRBV7-3 | ASSRTSGRVGTGELF
TRBJ2-1 | TRBV15 | ATSVGNSYNEQF
TRBJ2-3 | TRBV13 | ASSWGQGDTDTQY
TRBJ2-3 | TRBV30 | AWTLAAGVADTQY
TRBJ2-5 | TRBV7-2 | ASSPDSPSETQY
TRBJ2-5 | TRBV7-6 | ASSLGGASGGQETQY
TRBJ1-1 | TRBV5-4 | ASSCCMNTEAF
TRBJ1-2 | TRBV7-8 | ASSLGGEYYGYT
TRBJ1-2 | TRBV27 | ASSFRGMSDGYT
TRBJ1-5 | TRBV10-3 | ATGTFEDQPQH
NA | TRBV11-3 | ASSLDRDYEQY
TRBJ2-7 | TRBV6-6 | ASGKRDIHEQY
TRBJ1-1 | TRBV9 | ASSGLGQGNTEAF
TRBJ2-1 | TRBV7-2 | ASSLARAGREQF
TRBJ1-4 | TRBV10-3 | ATRPGQSWEPNEKLF
TRBJ2-3 | TRBV29-1 | SVAGSPTDTQY